This T cell receptor beta chain is drawn from a study of T cells after yellow fever vaccination. This clonotype was counted at least ten times. Its antigen remains unidentified. Study conclusions and caveats: In FACS-sorted repertoires, abundant clonotypes from the bulk population could appear as contaminants. Although most clonotypes did not, a small share appeared in both CD4 and CD8 compartments.

TCRdb recomputed calls from the 5' RACE reads with MiXCR, one row per CDR3 protein. The sample has approximately 250,000 distinct CDR3 sequences, less than 7.5% seen once. The junction had 15 bases not matched to a gene; V was cut back by 5 bases and J by 7 bases. CDR3 length: 17 residues. CDR1 is SGHTA, CDR2 FQGNSA, per germline. The chain has TRBV7-2 and TRBJ2-1; 9 positions match TRBD1. Sequenced material: CD4+ T cells sorted from PBMCs, taken on the day of the yellow fever booster vaccination. The clonotype originates from a man aged 25 to 40 who received the YFV17D yellow fever vaccine. The CDR3 DNA sequence: TGTGCCAGCAGCAACCTAGGGCGACAGGGGGTAGGGAATGAGCAGTTCTTC. Encoded protein: CASSNLGRQGVGNEQFF. Based on the CDR3 plus reference TRBV7-2 and TRBJ2-1, the full variable domain is GAGVSQSPSNKVTEKGKDVELRCDPISGHTALYWYRQSLGQGLEFLIYFQGNSAPDKSGLPSDRFSAERTGGSVSTLTIQRTQQEDSAVYLCASSNLGRQGVGNEQFFGPGTRLTVL.